This paragraph reports one T cell receptor (beta chain). The data belong to a study of blood T cell repertoires in COVID-19. In the study overall: Whether acute or convalescent, the COVID-19 samples came from the United States, Italy and Spain. Nucleic acid was either cDNA or gDNA, and it came from T cells, B-cell-depleted T cells, or PBMCs.

The CDR3 is made up of 14 amino acids. CDR1 and CDR2 from the germline V gene are LNHDA and SQIVND (reference sequence). Trimming took 9 bases from V and 0 from J; bases not matched to a gene: 7. Some clones are missing from TCRdb's copy, which holds only in-frame ones; the method was immunoSEQ multiplex PCR. The sample gives some 200,000 clones, approximately 85% of which show up once; roughly 2.2% is in the top ten. Enrolled during active infection, Seattle patients were then followed longitudinally. This clonotype originated in a woman in her 70s with COVID-19, enrolled during active disease. The chain carries TRBV19 and TRBJ1-1, with TRBD1 identical over 7 bases. Sequenced input: peripheral blood. The CDR3 protein is CASGRGTVNTEAFF. The CDR3 region has the DNA TGTGCCAGCGGTCGCGGGACAGTGAACACTGAAGCTTTCTTT.